The 27 T cell receptor beta chains below were found in one sample sequenced in a study of post-analysis software for immune sequencing data. TCR beta cDNA libraries had unique molecular identifiers. MiXCR was run by TCRdb on the PCR reads, yielding one entry per CDR3 protein. This sample has about 460,000 distinct CDR3 sequences, with under 55% found just once. Antigen specificity for these receptors is unknown. General study points: Among four or five TRBV segments more frequent in patients than controls were TRBV5-6, TRBV5-1 and TRBV20-1.

Sequencing was done on a sample of blood. The receptors derive from a girl between 5 and 17 years old with multiple sclerosis.

V and J are TRBV20-1 and TRBJ1-5; the D gene is possibly TRBD1 (5 bases). The germline gives CDR1 DFQATT, CDR2 SNEGSKA (reference sequence). V lost 2 bases to trimming and J lost 6 bases, with 17 bases between them. This CDR3 spans 15 amino acids. The CDR3: CSARLGRVFSQPQHF. The CDR3 region has the DNA TGCAGTGCTAGATTGGGCAGGGTGTTTTCTCAGCCCCAGCATTTT.

This clonotype showed up just a few times. The chain employs TRBV5-1 and TRBJ2-5, with D perhaps matching TRBD2 (6 bases). The J call may be incorrect, as the DNA end agrees better with TRBJ2-7. The CDR3 has 15 residues. Looked up from germline, CDR1 is SGHRS and CDR2 is YFSETQ. CDR3 nucleotide sequence: TGCGCCAGCAGCTTGCTGTTGGAGGGCGACGCCGAGCAGTACTTC. Amino acids: CASSLLLEGDAEQYF.

This clonotype was counted a few times. The chain has TRBV7-6 and TRBJ1-2; tentative D call: TRBD1 (6 bases). The CDR3 loop spans 14 amino acids. Trimming removed 4 bases at V and 10 bases at J, with 19 bases between. The germline gives CDR1 SGHVS, CDR2 FNYEAQ. The CDR3 spells CASSSTGEGVDYTF. The CDR3, as DNA: TGTGCCAGCAGCTCCACCGGAGAGGGGGTTGACTACACCTTC.

There are many counts of this clonotype. V and J are TRBV6-5 and TRBJ2-5; D gene ambiguous. The J call is doubtful: the DNA matches TRBJ2-7 better. Germline V lookup: CDR1 MNHEY, CDR2 SVGAGI. This CDR3 has 14 residues. The CDR3 sequence: CASSYTGSTFEQYF. The CDR3 DNA is TGTGCCAGCAGTTATACTGGCAGTACCTTCGAGCAGTACTTC.

CDR3 loop: CASSPDRGGEKLFF. The CDR3 coding sequence is TGTGCCAGCAGCCCCGATCGCGGGGGTGAAAAACTGTTTTTT. The gene calls are TRBV14 and TRBJ1-4, with a possible D match to TRBD1 (5 bases). The CDR3 extends over 14 amino acids. Germline CDR1 SGHDN, CDR2 FVKESK. The ends were cut back, 4 bases at V and 7 bases at J, with 13 bases in the middle.

The chain is built from TRBV13 and TRBJ1-2; D is possibly TRBD1 (5 bases). Germline assignment: CDR1 PRHDT and CDR2 FYEKMQ (reference sequence). V was trimmed by 0 bases and J by 1 base, leaving 12 bases between them. The CDR3 contains 16 residues. The CDR3 bases are TGTGCCAGCAGCTTAGGCGGGCAGGGACTTAACTATGGCTACACCTTC. Translated, it gives CASSLGGQGLNYGYTF. Full variable domain (outside the CDR3, taken from reference TRBV13 and TRBJ1-2): AAGVIQSPRHLIKEKRETATLKCYPIPRHDTVYWYQQGPGQDPQFLISFYEKMQSDKGSIPDRFSAQQFSDYHSELNMSSLELGDSALYFCASSLGGQGLNYGYTFGSGTRLTVV.

This sequence joins TRBV5-1 and TRBJ2-3, with 15 bases fitting TRBD2. The CDR3 contains 18 residues. Losses at the gene ends were 2 bases for V and 0 bases for J; bases not matched to a gene: 4. The V gene's germline CDR1 is SGHRS and CDR2 YFSETQ. The CDR3 loop is CASSFGLAGGPSTDTQYF. In DNA form, the CDR3 reads TGCGCCAGCAGCTTCGGACTAGCGGGAGGGCCGAGCACAGATACGCAGTATTTT.

This clonotype was recorded a few times. This chain connects TRBV29-1 to TRBJ2-7, with 16 bases that match TRBD2. From germline, CDR1 is SQVTM and CDR2 ANQGSEA. This CDR3 has 16 amino acids. Trimming removed 6 bases from V and 4 bases from J; junction bases left unmatched: 9. The CDR3 loop reads CSVRGLAGGPSYEQYF. The CDR3 DNA follows: TGCAGCGTCAGGGGACTAGCGGGAGGGCCCTCGTACGAGCAGTACTTC.

With regard to this clonotype: A much larger clone is a single base away; this may be a read error. The chain links TRBV4-2 to TRBJ2-1, with D unresolved. This CDR3 contains 12 residues. Germline lookup yields CDR1 LGHNA and CDR2 YNFKEQ. The CDR3 coding sequence is TGTGCCAACAGCCATGAGAACAATGAGCAGTTCTTC. Its translation is CANSHENNEQFF.

The J gene is TRBJ2-3, the V gene TRBV27; no reliable D call. Germline lookup yields CDR1 MNHEY and CDR2 SMNVEV (reference sequence). The length of the CDR3 is 15 residues. V was cut by 2 bases and J by 0 bases, with 9 bases left in between. The CDR3, as DNA: TGTGCCAGCAGTTTACCTCCCGGAAGCACAGATACGCAGTATTTT. This gives the protein CASSLPPGSTDTQYF.

This clonotype was counted only a few times. At one of its ends the junction is not consistent with the germline gene, which may arise from a read error. V is TRBV20-1 and J is TRBJ2-3; tentatively, D is TRBD2 (6 bases). CDR3 length equals 16 residues. CDR1 and CDR2 from the germline V gene are DFQATT and SNEGSKA (reference sequence). The CDR3 sequence: CSAKSARRGGTDTQYF. The CDR3 coding sequence is TGCAGTGCTAAATCTGCTAGGAGGGGCGGCACCGATACGCAGTATTTT.

This chain joins TRBV11-2 and TRBJ2-1; 12 nucleotides align to TRBD2. The V and J ends lost 6 bases and 7 bases, in that order; junction bases with no gene match: 7. The CDR3 is 15 residues long. Looked up from germline, CDR1 is SGHAT and CDR2 is FQNNGV. Here the CDR3 reads CASRPIGLAGNEQFF. The CDR3 region has the DNA TGTGCCAGCAGACCTATCGGACTAGCGGGAAATGAGCAGTTCTTC.

This clonotype was observed a few times. The genes are TRBV11-1 and TRBJ2-7; D possibly corresponds to TRBD2 (5 bases). The CDR3 covers 14 residues. Trimming pared 1 base from V and 3 bases from J, leaving 10 bases between. Germline values: CDR1 SGHAT, CDR2 FQDESV (reference sequence). The DNA of the CDR3 is TGTGCCAGCAGCTTAGTTTCGGACTTCTACGAGCAGTACTTC. It encodes CASSLVSDFYEQYF.

This sequence joins TRBV20-1 and TRBJ2-5; tentatively, D is TRBD1 (7 bases). Trimming took off 2 bases at V and 1 base at J, with 17 bases between the two ends. Looked up from germline, CDR1 is DFQATT and CDR2 is SNEGSKA (reference sequence). This CDR3 contains 16 residues. For the CDR3, the DNA is TGCAGTGCTAGATGGGCAATGCGGGACAGCCAAGAGACCCAGTACTTC. This encodes CSARWAMRDSQETQYF.

This clonotype was observed a few times. The V gene is TRBV27, the J gene TRBJ2-1, with D perhaps TRBD1 or TRBD2 (7 bases each). V was cut by 3 bases and J by 5 bases, with 11 bases left in between. The CDR3 consists of 14 residues. In germline, CDR1 is MNHEY, CDR2 SMNVEV (reference sequence). The CDR3 DNA follows: TGTGCCAGCAGTTTTCAGGGGGGGAACAATGAGCAGTTCTTC. Residues: CASSFQGGNNEQFF.

The sample holds a few counts of this clonotype. This chain connects TRBV28 to TRBJ2-5; D may correspond to TRBD1 or TRBD2 (5 bases each). With 5 bases removed from V and 5 bases from J, the gap between germline ends came to 9 bases. CDR1 and CDR2 (germline): MDHEN, SYDVKM. The CDR3 extends over 12 amino acids. The CDR3 sequence: CASSRDGETQYF. The CDR3 nucleotides are TGTGCCAGCAGTAGGGACGGGGAGACCCAGTACTTC.

This clonotype was seen more than once but under ten times. The chain couples TRBV18 to TRBJ2-5, with D perhaps matching TRBD2 (6 bases). Trimming left V 2 bases short and J 5 bases short, with 12 bases between. Germline V gene data show CDR1 as KGHSH and CDR2 as LQKENI. The CDR3 has 14 amino acids. The CDR3 DNA reads as TGTGCCAGCTCACCAAGGAGGGACTGGGAGACCCAGTACTTC. Translation: CASSPRRDWETQYF.

This chain joins TRBV6-5 and TRBJ2-7, with D maybe TRBD2 (7 bases). This CDR3 has 14 amino acids. V shed 0 bases and J shed 5 bases, with 11 bases lying between them. The germline CDR1 and CDR2 sequences are MNHEY and SVGAGI. The CDR3 DNA reads as TGTGCCAGCAGTTACTCTCGGGGGGCCGACGAGCAGTACTTC. It translates to CASSYSRGADEQYF.

The chain uses TRBV12-3 or TRBV12-4 and TRBJ2-2, with D perhaps TRBD1 (6 bases). The CDR3 is made up of 15 amino acids. Trimming cost V 10 bases and J 5 bases, with 20 bases left between them. The CDR3 nucleotides read TGTGCCACCACCAATCCCGGGACACAAACCGGGGAGCTGTTTTTT. Translated, it gives CATTNPGTQTGELFF.

V usage is TRBV7-9 and J usage is TRBJ2-1, with 14 bases aligning to TRBD2. CDR3 length: 18 residues. The junction had 8 bases not matched to a gene; V was cut back by 1 base and J by 6 bases. Germline V gene data show CDR1 as SEHNR and CDR2 as FQNEAQ (reference sequence). For the CDR3, the DNA is TGTGCCAGCAGCTTAGGACCCTCGGGACTAGCGGGAGCCAATGAGCAGTTCTTC. Residues: CASSLGPSGLAGANEQFF.

This chain connects TRBV2 to TRBJ2-3, with a weak D call TRBD1 (5 bases). Germline CDR1 reads SNHLY; CDR2 reads FYNNEI. V gave up 7 bases and J gave up 4 bases, with 12 bases separating them. The CDR3 is 13 residues long. Here the CDR3 reads CASKFLQADTQYF. In DNA form, the CDR3 reads TGTGCCAGCAAATTCTTACAGGCAGATACGCAGTATTTT.

The rearrangement joins TRBV12-3 or TRBV12-4 to TRBJ1-2; 8 nucleotides match TRBD1. Trimming took 2 bases from V and 6 from J; bases not matched to a gene: 5. The CDR3 loop spans 14 amino acids. CDR3 nucleotide sequence: TGTGCCAGCAGTTTATCAGGGGGCGCGAATGGCTACACCTTC. This gives the protein CASSLSGGANGYTF.

The chain joins TRBV3-1 to TRBJ2-5; 12 nucleotides match TRBD2. The CDR3 contains 16 residues. Looked up from germline, CDR1 is LGHDT and CDR2 is YNNKEL (reference sequence). With 1 base clipped from V and 3 bases from J, the junction kept 3 bases outside the gene matches. CDR3 sequence (DNA): TGTGCCAGCAGCCAAGGGACTAGCGGGACGGAAGAGACCCAGTACTTC. Its translation: CASSQGTSGTEETQYF.

V is TRBV4-1 and J is TRBJ2-2; 14 bases align to TRBD2. The junction had 2 bases not matched to a gene; V was cut back by 5 bases and J by 3 bases. CDR3 size: 16 residues. The germline V gene has CDR1 MGHRA and CDR2 YSYEKL. The CDR3 here is CASSLTSGRDTGELFF. The DNA for the CDR3 is TGCGCCAGCAGCTTGACTAGCGGGAGGGACACCGGGGAGCTGTTTTTT.

The chain combines TRBV4-1 with TRBJ2-3; weak D call: TRBD1 (5 bases). The CDR3 sequence is 13 residues long. The V end was cut by 1 base, the J end by 6 bases, with 8 bases between. Germline-derived CDR1 and CDR2 are MGHRA and YSYEKL. In DNA, the CDR3 is TGCGCCAGCAGCCAAGCTCACAGGGATACGCAGTATTTT. Translation gives CASSQAHRDTQYF.

V is TRBV4-2 and J is TRBJ2-1; D remains unclear. The CDR3 is 15 residues long. Germline V gene sequence: CDR1 LGHNA, CDR2 YNFKEQ. V shed 4 bases and J shed 2 bases, with 12 bases lying between them. CDR3 amino acids: CASSLGSAPYNEQFF. The CDR3 DNA follows: TGTGCCAGCAGCCTTGGTAGTGCCCCCTACAATGAGCAGTTCTTC.

The chain uses TRBV7-8 and TRBJ2-5; 7 positions agree with TRBD1. Per the germline V gene, CDR1 is SGHVS and CDR2 is FQNEAQ. This CDR3 is built from 16 residues. With V trimmed by 5 bases and J by 4 bases, 13 bases remained unmatched. CDR3 coding DNA: TGTGCCAGCAGCCAATCCCATCTGACAGGGTTAGAGACCCAGTACTTC. Encoded protein: CASSQSHLTGLETQYF.